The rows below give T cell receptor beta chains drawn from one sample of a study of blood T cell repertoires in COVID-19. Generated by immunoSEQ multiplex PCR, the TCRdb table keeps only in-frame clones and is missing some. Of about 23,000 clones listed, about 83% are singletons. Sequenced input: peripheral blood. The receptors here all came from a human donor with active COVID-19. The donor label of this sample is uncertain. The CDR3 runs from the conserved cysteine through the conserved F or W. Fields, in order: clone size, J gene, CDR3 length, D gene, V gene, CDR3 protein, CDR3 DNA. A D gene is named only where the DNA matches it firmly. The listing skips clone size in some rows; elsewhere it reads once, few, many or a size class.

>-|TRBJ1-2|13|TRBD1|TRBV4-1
CASSPRDRDGYTF
TGCGCCAGCAGCCCCAGGGACAGGGATGGCTACACCTTC
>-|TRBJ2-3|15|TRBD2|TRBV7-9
CASNRAGEGTNTQYF
TGTGCCAGCAACCGAGCGGGGGAAGGCACAAATACGCAGTATTTT
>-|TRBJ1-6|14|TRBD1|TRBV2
CASRTGTYNSPLHF
TGTGCCAGCCGGACAGGGACCTATAATTCACCCCTCCACTTT
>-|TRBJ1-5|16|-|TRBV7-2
CASSLDTRANFQPQHF
TGTGCCAGCAGCTTAGATACGCGGGCAAATTTTCAGCCCCAGCATTTT
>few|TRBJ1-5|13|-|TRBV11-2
CASSLVADQPQHF
TGTGCCAGCAGCTTAGTGGCGGATCAGCCCCAGCATTTT
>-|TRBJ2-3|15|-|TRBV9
CASSVDRVYTDTQYF
TGTGCCAGCAGCGTAGACAGGGTATATACAGATACGCAGTATTTT
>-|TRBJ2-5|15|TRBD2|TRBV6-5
CASRRAGASQETQYF
TGTGCCAGCAGGAGAGCGGGGGCCAGTCAAGAGACCCAGTACTTC
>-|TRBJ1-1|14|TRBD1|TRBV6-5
CASRGQLMNTEAFF
TGTGCCAGCAGGGGACAGCTCATGAACACTGAAGCTTTCTTT
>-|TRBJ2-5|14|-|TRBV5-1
CASSLWAAQETQYF
TGCGCCAGCAGCTTGTGGGCAGCACAAGAGACCCAGTACTTC
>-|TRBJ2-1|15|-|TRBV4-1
CASSQDWVADNEQFF
TGCGCCAGCAGCCAAGACTGGGTAGCTGACAATGAGCAGTTCTTC
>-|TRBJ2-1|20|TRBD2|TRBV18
CASSPYRTSGRRRTYNEQFF
TGTGCCAGCTCACCGTACCGGACTAGCGGGAGAAGAAGGACCTACAATGAGCAGTTCTTC
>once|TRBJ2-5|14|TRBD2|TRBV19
CASSKTSGGSAQYF
TGTGCCAGTAGTAAGACTAGCGGGGGGTCCGCCCAGTACTTC
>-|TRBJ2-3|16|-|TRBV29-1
CSGKAGLGPSTDTQYF
TGCAGCGGAAAAGCCGGACTGGGCCCCAGCACAGATACGCAGTATTTT
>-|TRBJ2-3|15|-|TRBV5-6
CASSLVQGGTDTQYF
TGTGCCAGCAGCTTGGTACAGGGCGGCACAGATACGCAGTATTTT
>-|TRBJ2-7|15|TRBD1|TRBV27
CASSPGTAPRSEQYF
TGTGCCAGCAGTCCAGGGACAGCACCTAGATCCGAGCAGTACTTC
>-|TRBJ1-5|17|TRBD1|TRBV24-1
CATSALWGQANYQPQHF
TGTGCCACCAGTGCCTTGTGGGGACAGGCGAATTATCAGCCCCAGCATTTT
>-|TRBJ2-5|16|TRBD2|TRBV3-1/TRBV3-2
CASSPGLAGGQETQYF
TGTGCCAGCAGTCCTGGACTAGCGGGGGGACAAGAGACCCAGTACTTC
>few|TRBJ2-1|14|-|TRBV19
CASSIRGGNNEQFF
TGTGCCAGTAGTATAAGGGGGGGAAACAATGAGCAGTTCTTC
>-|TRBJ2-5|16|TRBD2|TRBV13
CASSLEIAGLQETQYF
TGTGCCAGCAGCTTGGAAATAGCGGGACTCCAAGAGACCCAGTACTTC
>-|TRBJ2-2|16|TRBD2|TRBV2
CASSGLAGPQPGELFF
TGTGCCAGCAGTGGACTAGCGGGACCCCAACCCGGGGAGCTGTTTTTT
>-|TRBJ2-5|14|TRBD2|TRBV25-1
CASSVSGGRETQYF
TGTGCCAGCAGTGTTAGCGGGGGGAGGGAGACCCAGTACTTC
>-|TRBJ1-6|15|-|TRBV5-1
CASSLDRIPNSPLHF
TGCGCCAGCAGCTTGGACAGGATCCCAAATTCACCCCTCCACTTT
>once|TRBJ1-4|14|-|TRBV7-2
CASSLALAGEKLFF
TGTGCCAGCAGCTTAGCGCTCGCGGGGGAAAAACTGTTTTTT
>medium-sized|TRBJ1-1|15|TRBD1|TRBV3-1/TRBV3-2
CASSQIGQGNTEAFF
TGTGCCAGCAGCCAAATCGGACAGGGGAACACTGAAGCTTTCTTT
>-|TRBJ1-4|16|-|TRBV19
CASSERGGPFWEKLFF
TGTGCCAGTAGTGAGAGAGGGGGACCTTTTTGGGAAAAACTGTTTTTT
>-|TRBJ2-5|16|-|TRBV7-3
CASSLSGGALVETQYF
TGTGCCAGCAGCTTAAGTGGGGGGGCCTTGGTAGAGACCCAGTACTTC
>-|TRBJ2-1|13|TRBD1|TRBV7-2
CASSLEDRGQQFF
TGTGCCAGCAGCTTAGAGGACAGGGGCCAGCAGTTCTTC
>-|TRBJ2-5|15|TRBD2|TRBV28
CASSLTAGVQETQYF
TGTGCCAGCAGTTTAACGGCGGGAGTCCAAGAGACCCAGTACTTC
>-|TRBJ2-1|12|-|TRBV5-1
CASSLLGDEQFF
TGCGCCAGCAGCTTGCTAGGGGATGAGCAGTTCTTC
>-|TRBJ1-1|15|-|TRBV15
CATSRRQVSNTEAFF
TGTGCCACCAGCAGGCGACAGGTGTCGAACACTGAAGCTTTCTTT
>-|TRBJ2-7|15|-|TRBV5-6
CASSPAEGYTYEQYF
TGTGCCAGCAGCCCCGCGGAGGGGTATACCTACGAGCAGTACTTC
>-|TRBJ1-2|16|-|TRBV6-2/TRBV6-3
CASSAAGGTGGYGYTF
TGTGCCAGCAGTGCCGCGGGGGGGACGGGCGGCTATGGCTACACCTTC
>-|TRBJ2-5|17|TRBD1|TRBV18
CASSRVSGGAESETQYF
TGTGCCAGCTCTCGAGTTTCAGGGGGCGCGGAGTCCGAGACCCAGTACTTC
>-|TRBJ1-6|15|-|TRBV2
CASSQAGVYNSPLHF
TGTGCCAGCAGTCAGGCAGGGGTTTATAATTCACCCCTCCACTTT
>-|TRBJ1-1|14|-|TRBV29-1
CSVGVDSRNTEAFF
TGCAGCGTTGGGGTGGACAGTCGTAACACTGAAGCTTTCTTT
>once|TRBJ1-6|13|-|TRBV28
CASRETVGSPLHF
TGTGCCAGCAGAGAGACCGTCGGGTCACCCCTCCACTTT
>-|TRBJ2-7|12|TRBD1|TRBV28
CAIGQGGYEQYF
TGTGCCATCGGACAGGGGGGCTACGAGCAGTACTTC
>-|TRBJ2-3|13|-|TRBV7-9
CASSFRGADTQYF
TGTGCCAGCAGCTTCAGGGGAGCAGATACGCAGTATTTT
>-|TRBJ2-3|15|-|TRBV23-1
CASSHQTRIKDTQYF
TGCGCCAGCAGTCACCAGACTAGGATCAAGGATACGCAGTATTTT
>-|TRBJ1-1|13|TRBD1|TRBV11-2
CASSPQQGTEAFF
TGTGCCAGCAGCCCTCAACAGGGGACTGAAGCTTTCTTT
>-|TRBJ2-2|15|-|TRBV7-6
CASSLEGRLTGELFF
TGTGCCAGCAGCTTGGAGGGGCGATTAACCGGGGAGCTGTTTTTT
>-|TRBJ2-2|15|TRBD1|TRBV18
CASSPGQGSTGELFF
TGTGCCAGCTCGCCGGGACAGGGGAGCACCGGGGAGCTGTTTTTT
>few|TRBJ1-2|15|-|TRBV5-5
CASSLALQGHYGYTF
TGTGCCAGCAGCTTGGCTTTGCAGGGCCACTATGGCTACACCTTC
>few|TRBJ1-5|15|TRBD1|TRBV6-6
CASSLDRVDNQPQHF
TGTGCCAGCAGCTTGGACAGGGTGGACAATCAGCCCCAGCATTTT
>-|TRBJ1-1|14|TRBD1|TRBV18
CASSPTGQGIEAFF
TGTGCCAGCTCACCCACCGGACAGGGGATTGAAGCTTTCTTT
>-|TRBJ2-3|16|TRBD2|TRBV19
CASSRPSGRATDTQYF
TGTGCCAGTAGTAGGCCTAGCGGGAGGGCCACAGATACGCAGTATTTT